The 24 T cell receptor beta chains reported below all come from one sample, sequenced in a study of post-analysis software for immune sequencing data. Study-wide results and caveats: Controls showed lower frequencies than patients for five TRBV segments, and TRBV5-6, TRBV5-1 and TRBV20-1 were among these.

These TCRs are of unknown antigen specificity. Sequencing libraries made from TCR beta cDNA carried unique molecular identifiers. One entry per CDR3 protein, called by TCRdb with MiXCR from the PCR reads. The table includes approximately 360,000 distinct CDR3 sequences, roughly 36% detected once. Material for sequencing was blood. The receptors were sampled from a girl between 10 and 17 years old with multiple sclerosis.

The chain employs TRBV7-2 and TRBJ2-4; D not resolved. V lost 1 base to trimming and J lost 0 bases, with 19 bases between them. Germline-derived CDR1 and CDR2 are SGHTA and FQGNSA. There are 19 residues in the CDR3. This CDR3 is CASSLGSGKAQLAKNIQYF. CDR3 DNA sequence: TGTGCCAGCAGCTTAGGGAGTGGGAAAGCACAACTAGCCAAAAACATTCAGTACTTC.

This chain uses TRBV19 with TRBJ2-1; 9 bases line up with TRBD1. Trimming at V came to 7 bases and at J to 4 bases, leaving 8 bases not matched to a gene. CDR1 LNHDA and CDR2 SQIVND come from the germline V gene (reference sequence). This CDR3 has 15 amino acids. CDR3 DNA sequence: TGTGCCAGTACCCCTGACAGGGGGGGATACAATGAGCAGTTCTTC. It yields the protein CASTPDRGGYNEQFF.

This clonotype was observed a handful of times. The rearrangement joins TRBV27 to TRBJ2-7; a weak D match, TRBD1 (6 bases). Germline V lookup: CDR1 MNHEY, CDR2 SMNVEV (reference sequence). The V end lost 0 bases, the J end lost 3 bases, and 15 bases lay between the germline ends. The CDR3 is made up of 16 amino acids. CDR3 DNA: TGTGCCAGCAGTTTATCCCCGACAGGAGATCTCTACGAGCAGTACTTC. Protein product: CASSLSPTGDLYEQYF.

This clonotype was observed a handful of times. The V gene is TRBV14, the J gene TRBJ2-2; D remains ambiguous. CDR1 and CDR2 (germline): SGHDN, FVKESK. CDR3 length equals 11 residues. V gave up 2 bases and J gave up 12 bases, with 7 bases separating them. This CDR3 is CASSQNRKLFF. The CDR3 DNA follows: TGTGCCAGCAGCCAAAATAGGAAGCTGTTTTTT.

The chain combines TRBV20-1 with TRBJ2-3; no definite D call. Trimming removed 5 bases at V and 2 bases at J, with 8 bases between. From germline, CDR1 is DFQATT and CDR2 SNEGSKA (reference sequence). This CDR3 comprises 12 residues. CDR3 bases: TGCAGTGCTCGGACCTACACAGATACGCAGTATTTT. Amino acids: CSARTYTDTQYF.

The CDR3 protein is CAISDGEGKTQFF. The CDR3 bases are TGTGCCATCAGTGATGGAGAGGGGAAGACCCAGTTCTTC. The V gene is TRBV10-3, the J gene TRBJ2-1; perhaps D is TRBD1 or TRBD2 (5 bases each). V was shortened by 3 bases and J by 13 bases, with 16 bases between the two germline ends. Per germline, CDR1 ENHRY and CDR2 SYGVKD. CDR3 length: 13 amino acids.

This clonotype was seen only once. Sequence at one end of the junction differs from germline and may be a read error. The chain recombines TRBV24-1 with TRBJ2-3; 7 nucleotides line up with TRBD2. From germline, CDR1 is KGHDR and CDR2 SFDVKD. The CDR3 is 14 residues long. The CDR3 DNA follows: TGTGCCGCAAAAGGCGGGGGAAGCACGGATACGCAGTATTTT. Translated, it gives CAAKGGGSTDTQYF.

This clonotype was found a few times. This chain uses TRBV6-6 with TRBJ1-6; 8 nucleotides line up with TRBD1. The junction had 8 bases not matched to a gene; V was cut back by 4 bases and J by 9 bases. The CDR3 runs to 15 residues. CDR1 MNHNY and CDR2 SVGAGI come from the germline V gene (reference sequence). As DNA, the CDR3 is TGTGCCAGCAGTTGGCCCGGACAGGGCCGTTCACCCCTCCACTTT. Its protein product is CASSWPGQGRSPLHF.

This clonotype was seen a single time. The V call is TRBV7-9, the J call TRBJ2-3, with no clear D. The germline gives CDR1 SEHNR, CDR2 FQNEAQ (reference sequence). The CDR3 is made up of 15 amino acids. V was trimmed by 5 bases and J by 1 base, leaving 13 bases between them. The CDR3: CASSGGRGGTDTQYF. The CDR3 nucleotides read TGTGCCAGCAGCGGCGGAAGAGGAGGCACAGATACGCAGTATTTT.

The V call is TRBV7-3, the J call TRBJ2-2; 9 bases fit TRBD1. After removal of 10 bases from V and 4 bases from J, the junction contained 4 bases not matched to a gene. This CDR3 has 13 amino acids. Germline loops: CDR1 SGHTA, CDR2 FQGTGA. The chain's CDR3 is CATGTGTTGELFF. The CDR3 DNA is TGTGCCACGGGGACAGGGACCACCGGGGAGCTGTTTTTT.

This clonotype has a handful of counts. The rearrangement uses TRBV20-1 and TRBJ2-5; the match to TRBD2 covers 8 bases. Trimming removed 2 bases from V and 1 base from J; junction bases left unmatched: 3. Germline V gives CDR1 DFQATT, CDR2 SNEGSKA (reference sequence). The length of the CDR3 is 14 residues. CDR3 amino acids: CSARSGGAQETQYF. Written as DNA, the CDR3 is TGCAGTGCTAGATCCGGGGGGGCCCAAGAGACCCAGTACTTC.

This clonotype was counted between two and nine times. V gene TRBV5-1 combines with J gene TRBJ2-3; 7 nucleotides align to TRBD2. The V gene end was trimmed by 0 bases and the J gene end by 5 bases; junction bases not matched to a gene: 6. Per germline, CDR1 SGHRS and CDR2 YFSETQ. This CDR3 has 15 residues. In nucleotides, the CDR3 is TGCGCCAGCAGCTTGGATGGCGGGGGAAGAGATACGCAGTATTTT. It encodes CASSLDGGGRDTQYF.

V usage is TRBV7-2 and J usage is TRBJ2-5, with D possibly being TRBD1 (5 bases). This CDR3 is 14 amino acids long. V was clipped by 2 bases and J by 5 bases, with 12 bases between them. Germline V gene lookup returns CDR1 SGHTA and CDR2 FQGNSA. For the CDR3, the DNA is TGTGCCAGCAGCTTAAGGGGCAGCTCCGAGACCCAGTACTTC. This codes for CASSLRGSSETQYF.

In its sample, this clonotype was seen a few times. The chain has TRBV20-1 and TRBJ2-1, with TRBD1 matching over 9 bases. The J segment lost 2 bases and the V segment lost 5 bases, leaving 10 bases of the junction unmatched. The germline CDR1 and CDR2 sequences are DFQATT and SNEGSKA (reference sequence). CDR3 length: 16 residues. CDR3 region: CSAGGGGTGTYNEQFF. The CDR3 region has the DNA TGCAGTGCTGGAGGGGGGGGGACAGGGACCTACAATGAGCAGTTCTTC.

This clonotype appeared once. This chain connects TRBV12-3 or TRBV12-4 to TRBJ2-7; TRBD1 matches 10 bases. V dropped 6 bases and J dropped 2; count of bases not matched to a gene: 7. CDR3 length: 15 amino acids. CDR3 coding DNA: TGTGCCAGCAGCCCGGGACAGGGGTTAGCCTACGAGCAGTACTTC. Translation gives CASSPGQGLAYEQYF.

J is TRBJ1-1 and V is TRBV6-2 or TRBV6-3; perhaps TRBD1 as D (6 bases). Per the germline V gene, CDR1 is MNHEY and CDR2 is SVGEGT. The germline V and J ends were trimmed by 8 bases and 1 base, with 17 bases remaining between them. The CDR3 spans 15 residues. CDR3 sequence reads: CASLPAGARNTEAFF. CDR3 sequence (DNA): TGTGCCAGCCTACCAGCGGGGGCTCGGAACACTGAAGCTTTCTTT.

CDR3 sequence reads: CASSPRVGTLYGYTF. The CDR3 DNA is TGTGCCAGCAGCCCCAGGGTTGGGACTCTCTATGGCTACACCTTC. This rearrangement joins TRBV5-6 to TRBJ1-2; possible D gene TRBD1, 5 bases. Per the germline V gene, CDR1 is SGHDT and CDR2 is YYEEEE. This CDR3 comprises 15 residues. V was shortened by 4 bases and J by 4 bases, with 17 bases between the two germline ends.

The DNA for the CDR3 is TGTGCCAGCAGCCCTACTGACAGGGACTACGAGCAGTACTTC. It yields the protein CASSPTDRDYEQYF. The chain carries TRBV7-9 and TRBJ2-7; 7 bases are shared with TRBD1. V shed 5 bases, J shed 3 bases, and the junction held 7 bases outside the gene matches. This CDR3 is built from 14 residues. The germline gives CDR1 SEHNR, CDR2 FQNEAQ (reference sequence).

The chain links TRBV4-1 to TRBJ1-5; D remains ambiguous. Trimming removed 4 bases from V and 0 bases from J, with 22 bases in between. CDR1 and CDR2 from the germline V gene are MGHRA and YSYEKL. This CDR3 has 19 residues. The CDR3 DNA reads TGCGCCAGCAGCCCCTACCCCGAGAAGAATCCGTATAGCAATCAGCCCCAGCATTTT. Translated, it gives CASSPYPEKNPYSNQPQHF.

The chain employs TRBV16 and TRBJ1-5; no clear D gene. V gave up 2 bases and J gave up 8 bases, with 13 bases separating them. In germline, CDR1 is KGHSY, CDR2 FQNENV. The CDR3 totals 14 residues. The CDR3 region is CASSQDGIQKPQHF. CDR3 nucleotide sequence: TGTGCCAGCAGCCAAGACGGGATTCAGAAGCCCCAGCATTTT.

A single count supports this clonotype. The CDR3 protein is CALLRQDYNEQFF. As DNA, the CDR3 is TGTGCCCTTTTGAGACAGGACTACAATGAGCAGTTCTTC. The rearrangement links TRBV7-9 to TRBJ2-1; a possible D gene is TRBD1 (6 bases). There are 13 residues in the CDR3. Germline values: CDR1 SEHNR, CDR2 FQNEAQ (reference sequence). With 11 bases removed from V and 3 bases from J, the gap between germline ends came to 14 bases. The full variable domain, its missing parts supplied by reference TRBV7-9 and TRBJ2-1, is DTGVSQNPRHKITKRGQNVTFRCDPISEHNRLYWYRQTLGQGPEFLTYFQNEAQLEKSRLLSDRFSAERPKGSFSTLEIQRTEQGDSAMYLCALLRQDYNEQFFGPGTRLTVL.

The chain is built from TRBV19 and TRBJ1-1; D gene uncertain. V lost 2 bases and J lost 1, with 11 bases in between. Germline V gene data show CDR1 as LNHDA and CDR2 as SQIVND (reference sequence). The CDR3 consists of 15 residues. For the CDR3, the DNA is TGTGCCAGTAGTATAAAATACGGGTCGAACACTGAAGCTTTCTTT. It specifies CASSIKYGSNTEAFF.

The chain recombines TRBV18 with TRBJ2-1, with 9 bases matching TRBD1. Germline V lookup: CDR1 KGHSH, CDR2 LQKENI. CDR3 length: 14 residues. Trimming took 4 bases from V and 6 from J; bases not matched to a gene: 4. CDR3 DNA sequence: TGTGCCAGCTCACGGGGACAGGGCAGCAATGAGCAGTTCTTC. Translation: CASSRGQGSNEQFF. Full variable domain (outside the CDR3, taken from reference TRBV18 and TRBJ2-1): NAGVMQNPRHLVRRRGQEARLRCSPMKGHSHVYWYRQLPEEGLKFMVYLQKENIIDESGMPKERFSAEFPKEGPSILRIQQVVRGDSAAYFCASSRGQGSNEQFFGPGTRLTVL.

This clonotype was observed a single time. The chain combines TRBV29-1 with TRBJ1-2, with D uncertain. CDR1 and CDR2 (germline): SQVTM, ANQGSEA. Trimming cost V 6 bases and J 4 bases, with 21 bases left between them. The CDR3 totals 15 residues. Here the CDR3 DNA reads TGCAGCGTACTTTTGGAATCGGGCAGCAGCTATGGCTACACCTTC. This gives the protein CSVLLESGSSYGYTF.